The 7 T cell receptor beta chains reported below all come from one sample, sequenced in a study of response to subunit inactivated influenza vaccine (dated by TCRdb to the late 2010s). The library was built by means of RT-PCR. TCRdb shows the sequencer as Illumina HiSeq 2500. TCRdb ran its own pipeline on the public reads, namely fastp trimming at Q25 and MiXCR clone calling, and kept in-frame beta chains. Each entry merges the rows of one CDR3 protein and shows their most common DNA and genes. The sample profile shows approximately 680,000 distinct CDR3 sequences; 15% to 18% of them were found once. 9.5% to 13% of the sample is in the top ten clones. Sample: PBMCs from blood, taken about 11 days after vaccination. Every receptor here comes from a man aged 45-60 years who received an inactivated influenza vaccine. Donor details come from another sample of the same person, matched by shared clones.

In this sample, this clonotype turned up a few times. The V gene is TRBV5-1, the J gene TRBJ2-5, with TRBD1 identical over 7 bases. Germline values: CDR1 SGHRS, CDR2 YFSETQ. After removal of 4 bases from V and 1 base from J, the junction contained 10 bases not matched to a gene. The CDR3 has 16 amino acids. The CDR3 is CASSTGTAFPQETQYF. The CDR3 DNA sequence: TGCGCCAGCAGCACCGGGACAGCCTTTCCCCAAGAGACCCAGTACTTC.

This clonotype has ten or more counts. V gene TRBV7-2 combines with J gene TRBJ2-7; 7 bases agree with TRBD2. This CDR3 is built from 13 residues. In germline, CDR1 is SGHTA, CDR2 FQGNSA. J lost 4 bases, V lost 5 bases, and 5 bases had no gene match. CDR3 protein: CASSPSGDYEQYF. DNA for the CDR3: TGTGCCAGCAGCCCCAGCGGGGATTACGAGCAGTACTTC. Supplemented by reference TRBV7-2 and TRBJ2-7, the full variable domain reads GAGVSQSPSNKVTEKGKDVELRCDPISGHTALYWYRQSLGQGLEFLIYFQGNSAPDKSGLPSDRFSAERTGGSVSTLTIQRTQQEDSAVYLCASSPSGDYEQYFGPGTRLTVT.

This clonotype appeared a few times. CDR3 sequence reads: CSAGETSREQYF. Here the CDR3 DNA reads TGCAGTGCTGGCGAGACTAGTCGCGAGCAGTACTTC. The rearrangement links TRBV20-1 to TRBJ2-7, with D possibly being TRBD2 (6 bases). From germline, CDR1 is DFQATT and CDR2 SNEGSKA (reference sequence). The CDR3 has 12 amino acids. V lost 5 bases and J lost 6, with 14 bases in between.

V is TRBV7-9 and J is TRBJ2-1, with 10 bases aligning to TRBD2. The CDR3 sequence is 14 residues long. V lost 5 bases to trimming and J lost 4 bases; unmatched junction nucleotides: 2. CDR1 is SEHNR, CDR2 FQNEAQ, per germline (reference sequence). The CDR3 DNA reads TGTGCCAGCAGCGGACTAGCGGTTTACAATGAGCAGTTCTTC. Translated, it gives CASSGLAVYNEQFF.

This clonotype was observed many times. V usage is TRBV12-3 or TRBV12-4 and J usage is TRBJ1-3; 7 bases are shared with TRBD1. This CDR3 region has 14 residues. V shed 2 bases and J 4 bases; nucleotides not matched to a gene: 2. The CDR3 coding sequence is TGTGCCAGCAGTTTAAGACAGGGCGGAAACACCATATATTTT. This gives the protein CASSLRQGGNTIYF.

This clonotype was picked up a small number of times. This sequence joins TRBV7-2 and TRBJ2-3; 8 bases map to TRBD2. CDR1 SGHTA and CDR2 FQGNSA come from the germline V gene. The CDR3 spans 16 residues. J was trimmed by 4 bases and V by 2 bases; bases with no gene match: 8. CDR3 region: CASSLQSGSGADTQYF. CDR3 in DNA: TGTGCCAGCAGCTTACAGAGCGGGAGTGGCGCAGATACGCAGTATTTT.

The gene calls are TRBV2 and TRBJ2-1; 9 bases are shared with TRBD1. With 6 bases clipped from V and 6 bases from J, the junction kept 15 bases outside the gene matches. From germline, CDR1 is SNHLY and CDR2 FYNNEI. The CDR3 runs to 17 residues. This CDR3 reads CASSDGLLTGGSNEQFF. In DNA form, the CDR3 reads TGTGCCAGCAGCGACGGCTTATTGACAGGGGGAAGCAATGAGCAGTTCTTC.